The clone carrying this T cell receptor (beta chain) was observed a single time. This specimen comes from a study of OX40 agonist ivuxolimab in advanced cancers. Repertoires were generated with immunoSEQ multiplex PCR, while TCRdb's copy carries only in-frame clones and drops some. Counted here are about 34,000 clones, around nine tenths occurring once; the ten biggest clones make up around 4%. This clonotype was sampled from an adult with an advanced solid tumor such as melanoma, head and neck, liver or kidney cancer. The sequences come from CD4+ or CD8+ T cells sorted from blood, collected in a trial of the OX40 agonist ivuxolimab.

The CDR3 sequence is CASSPTGPGELFF. The CDR3 DNA reads TGTGCCAGCAGCCCAACAGGGCCCGGGGAGCTGTTTTTT. The chain employs TRBV28 and TRBJ2-2; tentative D call: TRBD1 (6 bases). Germline CDR1 and CDR2: MDHEN and SYDVKM. The germline V and J ends were trimmed by 6 bases and 6 bases, with 11 bases remaining between them. The CDR3 runs to 13 residues.